This T cell receptor beta chain stems from a study of blood T cell repertoires in COVID-19 (TCRdb year 2020). For the study in its entirety: Collaborator samples came from the United States, Italy and Spain and covered acute and convalescent phases of COVID-19. The prospective study material was composed of cDNA or gDNA derived from T cells, B-cell-depleted T cells, or PBMCs. Subjects who had been exposed to COVID-19, were actively infected with it, or had recovered from it provided the deeply sampled blood TCRbeta repertoires that made up the dataset. The repertoires were released in a freely available public database intended as a resource for research on the immune response to SARS-CoV-2. The samples were drawn from the first 160 participants of the ongoing ImmuneRACE study and from 1,200 or so subjects provided by 6 global collaborators. The sample metadata nearly always contained a de-identified subject ID, COVID-19 status, age in years and sex. Where available, HLA class I and class II types were taken from metadata supplied by the sample provider and were not determined by assay-based typing.

TCRbeta CDR3 regions were amplified from genomic DNA using the immunoSEQ Assay, a bias-controlled multiplex PCR. The original methods were these. Nucleated cell counts per sample were estimated from amplification of reference gene primers within the assay. Sequence reads were collapsed and filtered to measure the absolute abundance of every unique TCRbeta CDR3 rearrangement. For each sample, productive Simpson clonality was calculated as the square root of Simpson's diversity index over productive rearrangements. As stored in TCRdb, this immuneACCESS dataset retains in-frame rearrangements with V and J assigned. A fraction of the clones does not appear; measured against another copy, unresolved V genes explain less than half of the discrepancy, and the remainder lacks a known reason. V and J calls and clone size are given by that table; D and trimming were obtained from the DNA. The table for this sample lists roughly 60,000 clones; 65% to 90% of them were counted only once. More than 9.5% of the sample belongs to the ten largest clones.

Beyond this particular receptor, the publication reports: The amount of clinical and demographic metadata varied by source and participant and was provided uncurated.

In regard to this clone: Its antigen is still unknown. The sample holds no much larger clone one base away, and base qualities are not on file.

Whole blood was collected in K2EDTA tubes by collaborating institutions according to the institutions' own protocols. For TCRbeta analysis, collaborators shipped samples in one of three forms: frozen whole blood, isolated PBMCs, or DNA extracted from either of those sample types. Trimming leaves V shorter by 2 bases and J shorter by 5 bases, with the junction holding 11 bases beyond the gene matches. CDR1 and CDR2, looked up from the germline V gene, are SNHLY and FYNNEI. The CDR3 sequence holds 17 residues, the cysteine and phenylalanine included. This entry keeps only the CDR3 DNA: 51 bases, framed from base 1.

Sequenced: peripheral blood. This clonotype originated in a human donor in a cohort sampled during active COVID-19. The chain was built from TRBV2 and TRBJ2-5, and TRBD1 aligns with 10 junction nucleotides. The bases read TGTGCCAGCAGTGAATCGCGGACAGGGGGAAATCGGGAGACCCAGTACTTC. Translated, this gives CASSESRTGGNRETQYF.